The following is a TCR beta chain sequence with its context. MiXCR was run by TCRdb on the RT-PCR reads, yielding one entry per CDR3 protein. The data show approximately 500,000 distinct CDR3 sequences, under 30% seen once. Germline V gene lookup returns CDR1 DFQATT and CDR2 SNEGSKA (reference sequence). This CDR3 comprises 14 residues. Trimming at V came to 7 bases and at J to 4 bases, leaving 12 bases not matched to a gene. The data were taken from a study of response to subunit inactivated influenza vaccine. These records were also assigned to another study, of T cells expressing NK-cell markers. Per that study: With UMIs, 5'RACE template switching was used to make TCR beta cDNA.

Sequencing was performed on CD4+ T cells sorted from PBMCs, taken less than 13 days after vaccination. The receptor's source is a man aged 50-60 years who received an inactivated influenza vaccine. The V call is TRBV20-1, the J call TRBJ2-5; TRBD2 matches at 7 bases. The CDR3 reads CSGDLAGVAETQYF. The CDR3 DNA sequence: TGCAGTGGGGATTTGGCGGGAGTTGCAGAGACCCAGTACTTC.